This T cell receptor (beta chain) emerged from a study of blood T cell repertoires in COVID-19. Sequencing was performed with immunoSEQ multiplex PCR; in TCRdb, only in-frame clones are kept and a portion is missing. There are about 110,000 clones in the sample; roughly 86% occur only once, and approximately 4% lies in the top ten. This CDR3 comprises 11 residues. The germline CDR1 and CDR2 sequences are DFQATT and SNEGSKA (reference sequence). V gave up 5 bases and J gave up 11 bases, with 13 bases separating them. The V call is TRBV20-1, the J call TRBJ2-1; possibly TRBD1 for D (5 bases). Input material: peripheral blood. The sequence derives from a man aged 40-49 years with acute or convalescent COVID-19. The CDR3 is CSAPTQEKQFF. The DNA for the CDR3 is TGCAGTGCTCCAACACAGGAGAAGCAGTTCTTC.